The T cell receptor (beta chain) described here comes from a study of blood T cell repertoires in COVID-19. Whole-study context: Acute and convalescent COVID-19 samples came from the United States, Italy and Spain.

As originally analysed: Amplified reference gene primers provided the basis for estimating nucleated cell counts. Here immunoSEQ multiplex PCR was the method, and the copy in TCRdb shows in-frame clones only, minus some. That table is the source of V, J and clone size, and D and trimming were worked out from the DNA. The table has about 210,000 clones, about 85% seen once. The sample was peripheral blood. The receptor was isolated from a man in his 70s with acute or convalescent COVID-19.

In DNA form, the CDR3 reads TGTGCCTGGGATCAGGGGGCCGGGAACACTGAAGCTTTCTTT. It is translated as CAWDQGAGNTEAFF. The chain combines TRBV30 with TRBJ1-1, with 8 positions matching TRBD1. CDR1 and CDR2 from the germline V gene are GTSNPN and SVGIG (reference sequence). V dropped 5 bases and J dropped 1; count of bases not matched to a gene: 6. The CDR3 is made up of 14 amino acids.